This T cell receptor beta chain is drawn from a study of T cells in Graves' hyperthyroidism and ophthalmopathy. Unmatched junction bases numbered 9, after V lost 5 bases and J lost 4 bases. CDR1 and CDR2 from the germline V gene are LNHNV and YYDKDF (reference sequence). CDR3 length equals 16 residues. Amplification of TCR beta CDR3 regions used RNA as the template. First-round RT-PCR targeting the TCR CDR3 was performed with the HTBI primer set. One entry per CDR3 protein results from TCRdb running MiXCR on the multiplex PCR reads. The data contain around 380,000 distinct CDR3 sequences, around an eighth of them seen just once; the ten biggest clones take up under 25%.

The clonotype was recovered from a young man with Graves' hyperthyroidism that later progressed to Graves' ophthalmopathy. The chain recombines TRBV15 with TRBJ2-5; 11 bases fit TRBD2. The sequenced material came from blood. CDR3 in amino acids: CATSGLAGGQPETQYF. Here the CDR3 DNA reads TGTGCCACCAGCGGGTTAGCGGGGGGGCAGCCAGAGACCCAGTACTTC.